The 25 T cell receptor beta chains below come from one sample, sequenced in a study of immune cell composition in non-small cell lung cancer. Normal lung sampling was at least 3 cm from the tumour, as distant as possible. Here immunoSEQ multiplex PCR was the method, and the copy in TCRdb shows in-frame clones only, minus some. The sample has 6,400 or so clones, under 75% seen once. Sequenced input: non-adjacent lung tissue. Receptor source: a human donor with non-small cell lung cancer.

The chain recombines TRBV9 with TRBJ2-7, with 10 bases aligning to TRBD2. Trimming removed 2 bases from V and 3 bases from J; junction bases left unmatched: 5. The CDR3 length is 15 residues. Germline CDR1 reads SGDLS; CDR2 reads YYNGEE. In DNA form, the CDR3 reads TGTGCCAGCAGCGTCAGCGGGGGGGGTTACTACGAGCAGTACTTC. It is translated as CASSVSGGGYYEQYF.

V and J are TRBV29-1 and TRBJ2-7; 7 bases are a match to TRBD1. There are 14 residues in the CDR3. Germline CDR1 SQVTM, CDR2 ANQGSEA. V lost 7 bases and J lost 1; bases outside the gene matches: 10. The CDR3 loop is CSARRDSTSYEQYF. In nucleotides, the CDR3 is TGCAGCGCCCGCCGGGACAGCACGTCCTACGAGCAGTACTTC.

Here the CDR3 DNA reads TGTGCCAGCAGCTTAGAGACTAGCGGGGGCCGGGAGTTCTTC. Translated, it gives CASSLETSGGREFF. V usage is TRBV11-2 and J usage is TRBJ2-1; 12 bases agree with TRBD2. Trimming took 0 bases from V and 14 from J; bases not matched to a gene: 5. In germline, CDR1 is SGHAT, CDR2 FQNNGV. The CDR3 is 14 amino acids.

V gene TRBV7-2 combines with J gene TRBJ1-2; 8 bases match TRBD1. The CDR3 runs to 14 residues. Trimming took 5 bases from V and 8 from J; bases not matched to a gene: 10. Germline V CDR1 and CDR2: SGHTA, FQGNSA. CDR3 sequence reads: CASSVDRGYRGYTF. CDR3 sequence (DNA): TGTGCCAGCAGCGTCGACAGGGGATATAGAGGCTACACCTTC. Full variable domain (rest looked up from reference TRBV7-2 and TRBJ1-2): GAGVSQSPSNKVTEKGKDVELRCDPISGHTALYWYRQSLGQGLEFLIYFQGNSAPDKSGLPSDRFSAERTGGSVSTLTIQRTQQEDSAVYLCASSVDRGYRGYTFGSGTRLTVV.

The chain combines TRBV5-4 with TRBJ2-7, with TRBD1 identical over 7 bases. V lost 5 bases to trimming and J lost 6 bases; unmatched junction nucleotides: 11. CDR3 size: 14 residues. CDR1 is SGHNT and CDR2 is YYREEE in the germline V gene (reference sequence). The CDR3 protein is CASRTNRDSGEQYF. Written as DNA, the CDR3 is TGTGCCAGCAGGACGAACCGGGACAGCGGCGAGCAGTACTTC.

This clone was observed a handful of times. This chain connects TRBV14 to TRBJ1-6; TRBD1 might be the D (5 bases). V was shortened by 1 base and J by 9 bases, with 10 bases between the two germline ends. The CDR3 consists of 14 residues. In germline, CDR1 is SGHDN, CDR2 FVKESK. CDR3 DNA sequence: TGTGCCAGCAGCCAAGGCCAGGGAATTTCACCCCTCCACTTT. Encoded protein: CASSQGQGISPLHF.

The V call is TRBV5-1, the J call TRBJ2-5; 11 bases map to TRBD1. CDR1 SGHRS and CDR2 YFSETQ come from the germline V gene. V lost 4 bases and J lost 5; bases outside the gene matches: 7. The CDR3 totals 15 residues. The chain's CDR3 is CASSTGTGGVETQYF. In DNA, the CDR3 is TGCGCCAGCAGCACCGGGACAGGGGGGGTCGAGACCCAGTACTTC.

The V gene is TRBV10-3, the J gene TRBJ1-6; weak D call: TRBD1 (6 bases). CDR1 and CDR2 (germline): ENHRY, SYGVKD. This CDR3 region has 14 residues. V was shortened by 4 bases and J by 7 bases, with 11 bases between the two germline ends. The CDR3 here is CAISVQGGNSPLHF. The CDR3 DNA sequence: TGTGCCATCAGTGTACAGGGAGGGAATTCACCCCTCCACTTT.

V gene TRBV6-5 combines with J gene TRBJ1-3; D possibly corresponds to TRBD1 (6 bases). The CDR3 has 15 residues. The germline V gene has CDR1 MNHEY and CDR2 SVGAGI. V lost 6 bases to trimming and J lost 1 base, with 13 bases between them. The CDR3: CASSQQGFSGNTIYF. The CDR3 DNA follows: TGTGCCAGCAGCCAACAGGGTTTTTCTGGAAACACCATATATTTT.

This chain joins TRBV6-6 and TRBJ2-3, with D tentatively TRBD1 (5 bases). CDR3 size: 11 residues. Trimming stripped 5 bases from V and 5 bases from J, with 5 bases between. CDR1 is MNHNY, CDR2 SVGAGI, per germline (reference sequence). CDR3 residues: CASSQGDTQYF. The CDR3, as DNA: TGTGCCAGCAGTCAGGGAGATACGCAGTATTTT.

The chain recombines TRBV5-6 with TRBJ2-6, with 9 bases lining up with TRBD1. Trimming took 2 bases from V and 0 from J; bases not matched to a gene: 6. The CDR3 is 18 amino acids. Germline CDR1 is SGHDT and CDR2 is YYEEEE. CDR3 DNA sequence: TGTGCCAGCAGCTTTTGGACAGGGGCCACCTCTGGGGCCAACGTCCTGACTTTC. This encodes CASSFWTGATSGANVLTF.

The chain couples TRBV5-1 to TRBJ1-1; 7 positions agree with TRBD1. Trimming cost V 2 bases and J 0 bases; bases outside gene matches: 10. The CDR3 contains 17 residues. The germline gives CDR1 SGHRS, CDR2 YFSETQ. The CDR3 here is CASSLQTGSFVNTEAFF. The CDR3 DNA reads TGCGCCAGCAGCTTACAGACAGGGTCGTTCGTGAACACTGAAGCTTTCTTT. Together with reference TRBV5-1 and TRBJ1-1, the CDR3 gives the full variable domain: KAGVTQTPRYLIKTRGQQVTLSCSPISGHRSVSWYQQTPGQGLQFLFEYFSETQRNKGNFPGRFSGRQFSNSRSEMNVSTLELGDSALYLCASSLQTGSFVNTEAFFGQGTRLTVV.

V is TRBV29-1 and J is TRBJ2-2; D not resolved. Germline V CDR1 and CDR2: SQVTM, ANQGSEA. The V and J ends lost 1 base and 0 bases respectively, with 6 bases between them. CDR3 size: 14 residues. CDR3 region: CSVEGRSNTGELFF. The DNA of the CDR3 is TGCAGCGTTGAAGGCAGGTCGAACACCGGGGAGCTGTTTTTT.

The rearrangement links TRBV7-9 to TRBJ2-5, with 10 bases lining up with TRBD1. The CDR3 totals 16 residues. Germline CDR1 SEHNR, CDR2 FQNEAQ (reference sequence). The junction had 6 bases not matched to a gene; V was cut back by 0 bases and J by 5 bases. The DNA of the CDR3 is TGTGCCAGCAGCTTAGCGCGAGGGACAGGGGAGGAGACCCAGTACTTC. The encoded protein is CASSLARGTGEETQYF. Full variable domain (outside the CDR3, taken from reference TRBV7-9 and TRBJ2-5): DTGVSQNPRHKITKRGQNVTFRCDPISEHNRLYWYRQTLGQGPEFLTYFQNEAQLEKSRLLSDRFSAERPKGSFSTLEIQRTEQGDSAMYLCASSLARGTGEETQYFGPGTRLLVL.

The CDR3 reads CASSFSGLAFETQYF. Here the CDR3 DNA reads TGTGCCAGCAGTTTCTCGGGACTAGCGTTCGAGACCCAGTACTTC. The rearrangement joins TRBV28 to TRBJ2-5; 10 bases are a match to TRBD2. V dropped 3 bases and J dropped 5; count of bases not matched to a gene: 6. The CDR3 is 15 amino acids. Germline CDR1 is MDHEN and CDR2 is SYDVKM.

This chain links TRBV7-9 with TRBJ2-2, with 8 bases matching TRBD2. The CDR3 spans 12 residues. Germline loops: CDR1 SEHNR, CDR2 FQNEAQ (reference sequence). CDR3 sequence (DNA): TGTGCTTCGCAGCGGGAGAGCGGGGAGCTGTTTTTT. Translating it yields CASQRESGELFF.

In its sample, this clone ranks as medium-sized. The V and J genes are TRBV28 and TRBJ2-7; 9 bases are a match to TRBD1. The CDR3 is 18 residues long. V lost 3 bases, J lost 2 bases, and 14 bases stayed unmatched. CDR1 and CDR2 (germline): MDHEN, SYDVKM. The CDR3 here is CASSLDTGGPVVTYEQYF. As DNA, the CDR3 is TGTGCCAGCAGTTTGGATACAGGGGGCCCTGTAGTAACCTACGAGCAGTACTTC. The variable domain in full, completed from reference TRBV28 and TRBJ2-7, reads DVKVTQSSRYLVKRTGEKVFLECVQDMDHENMFWYRQDPGLGLRLIYFSYDVKMKEKGDIPEGYSVSREKKERFSLILESASTNQTSMYLCASSLDTGGPVVTYEQYFGPGTRLTVT.

This clone was recorded a few times. This rearrangement joins TRBV6-5 to TRBJ2-7; 10 bases match TRBD2. CDR1 and CDR2 (germline): MNHEY, SVGAGI. After removal of 5 bases from V and 3 bases from J, the junction contained 4 bases not matched to a gene. The CDR3 covers 14 residues. The CDR3 protein is CASSPGTSVYEQYF. In DNA, the CDR3 is TGTGCCAGCAGTCCCGGGACTAGCGTCTACGAGCAGTACTTC.

The chain couples TRBV19 to TRBJ1-4, with TRBD1 as a possible D gene (5 bases). The V and J ends lost 5 bases and 5 bases respectively, with 15 bases between them. This CDR3 contains 15 residues. Germline V gene lookup returns CDR1 LNHDA and CDR2 SQIVND (reference sequence). CDR3 loop: CASSVPGLINEKLFF. The CDR3 bases are TGTGCCAGTAGTGTACCGGGACTCATCAATGAAAAACTGTTTTTT.

This sequence joins TRBV11-2 and TRBJ1-4; D is uncertain. With 7 bases removed from V and 3 bases from J, the gap between germline ends came to 12 bases. Germline V CDR1 and CDR2: SGHAT, FQNNGV. This CDR3 comprises 14 residues. The CDR3 here is CASTFAGSNEKLFF. CDR3 nucleotides: TGTGCCAGCACCTTTGCCGGGTCTAATGAAAAACTGTTTTTT.

The chain employs TRBV19 and TRBJ2-2; 11 bases are shared with TRBD1. There are 16 residues in the CDR3. Germline V lookup: CDR1 LNHDA, CDR2 SQIVND (reference sequence). J gave up 6 bases and V 5 bases, and 8 bases lay outside the gene matches. The CDR3 bases are TGTGCCAGTAGTCCCCGGACAGGGGGCGATGCCGGGGAGCTGTTTTTT. Protein: CASSPRTGGDAGELFF.

The table lists this clone with a count of one. The chain employs TRBV4-3 and TRBJ2-7; 7 bases line up with TRBD2. The length of the CDR3 is 16 residues. J gave up 0 bases and V 1 base, and 6 bases lay outside the gene matches. Germline V CDR1 and CDR2: LGHNA, YSLEER. The CDR3 loop reads CASSQGLRDYSYEQYF. For the CDR3, the DNA is TGCGCCAGCAGCCAAGGCCTACGGGACTACTCCTACGAGCAGTACTTC.

The genes are TRBV7-2 and TRBJ1-2; D is possibly TRBD1 (6 bases). Trimming removed 5 bases at V and 4 bases at J, with 11 bases between. This CDR3 has 13 amino acids. Germline loops: CDR1 SGHTA, CDR2 FQGNSA. The CDR3: CASSPGQSYGYTF. The CDR3 nucleotides read TGTGCCAGCAGCCCAGGACAGTCCTATGGCTACACCTTC.

This clone has only a few counts. The chain joins TRBV7-2 to TRBJ1-5; no definite D call. Per germline, CDR1 SGHTA and CDR2 FQGNSA. CDR3 length: 16 residues. V shed 1 base and J shed 0 bases, with 10 bases lying between them. This CDR3 is CASSLGSGYSNQPQHF. As DNA, the CDR3 is TGTGCCAGCAGCTTAGGTTCAGGTTATAGCAATCAGCCCCAGCATTTT. Supplemented by reference TRBV7-2 and TRBJ1-5, the full variable domain reads GAGVSQSPSNKVTEKGKDVELRCDPISGHTALYWYRQSLGQGLEFLIYFQGNSAPDKSGLPSDRFSAERTGGSVSTLTIQRTQQEDSAVYLCASSLGSGYSNQPQHFGDGTRLSIL.

The chain combines TRBV19 with TRBJ2-1; D is possibly TRBD2 (6 bases). Deletions cut 1 base from V and 0 bases from J, with 10 bases between. Germline values: CDR1 LNHDA, CDR2 SQIVND (reference sequence). The CDR3 runs to 16 residues. The CDR3 nucleotides are TGTGCCAGTAGTATAGTGTTAGCGGTCTCCTACAATGAGCAGTTCTTC. It encodes CASSIVLAVSYNEQFF.